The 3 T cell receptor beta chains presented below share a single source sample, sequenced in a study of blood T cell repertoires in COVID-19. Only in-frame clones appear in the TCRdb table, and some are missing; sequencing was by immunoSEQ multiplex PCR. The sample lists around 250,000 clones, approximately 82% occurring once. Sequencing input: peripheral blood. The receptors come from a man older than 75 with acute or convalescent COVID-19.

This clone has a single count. The CDR3 region is CASSITSGSSSAKNIQYF. The CDR3 DNA reads as TGCGCCAGCAGCATAACTAGCGGGAGCAGTTCGGCCAAAAACATTCAGTACTTC. The chain combines TRBV5-1 with TRBJ2-4; 11 bases map to TRBD2. In germline, CDR1 is SGHRS, CDR2 YFSETQ. This CDR3 comprises 18 residues. After removal of 4 bases from V and 1 base from J, the junction contained 10 bases not matched to a gene.

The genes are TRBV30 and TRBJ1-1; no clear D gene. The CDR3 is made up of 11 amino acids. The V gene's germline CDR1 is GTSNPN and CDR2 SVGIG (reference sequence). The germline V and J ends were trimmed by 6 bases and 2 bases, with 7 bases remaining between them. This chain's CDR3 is CACVLNTEAFF. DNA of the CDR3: TGTGCCTGTGTTCTTAACACTGAAGCTTTCTTT. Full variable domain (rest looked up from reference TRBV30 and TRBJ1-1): SQTIHQWPATLVQPVGSPLSLECTVEGTSNPNLYWYRQAAGRGLQLLFYSVGIGQISSEVPQNLSASRPQDRQFILSSKKLLLSDSGFYLCACVLNTEAFFGQGTRLTVV.

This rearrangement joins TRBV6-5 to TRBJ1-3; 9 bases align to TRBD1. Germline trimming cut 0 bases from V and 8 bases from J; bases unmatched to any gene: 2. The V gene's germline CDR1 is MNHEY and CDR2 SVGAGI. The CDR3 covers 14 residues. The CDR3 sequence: CASSYSGQGHTIYF. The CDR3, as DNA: TGTGCCAGCAGTTACTCGGGACAGGGACACACCATATATTTT.